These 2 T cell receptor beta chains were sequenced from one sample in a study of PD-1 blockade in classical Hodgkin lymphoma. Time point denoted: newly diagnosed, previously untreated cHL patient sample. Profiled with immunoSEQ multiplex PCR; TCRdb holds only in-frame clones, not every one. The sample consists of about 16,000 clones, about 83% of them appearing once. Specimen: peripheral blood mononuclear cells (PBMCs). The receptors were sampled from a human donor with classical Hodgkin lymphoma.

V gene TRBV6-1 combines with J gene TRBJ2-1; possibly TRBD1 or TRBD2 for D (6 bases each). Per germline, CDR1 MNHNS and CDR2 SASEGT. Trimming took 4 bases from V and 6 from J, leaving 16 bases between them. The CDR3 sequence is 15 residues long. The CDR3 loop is CASSVGGGGGNEQFF. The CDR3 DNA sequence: TGTGCCAGCAGTGTCGGGGGCGGCGGAGGCAATGAGCAGTTCTTC.

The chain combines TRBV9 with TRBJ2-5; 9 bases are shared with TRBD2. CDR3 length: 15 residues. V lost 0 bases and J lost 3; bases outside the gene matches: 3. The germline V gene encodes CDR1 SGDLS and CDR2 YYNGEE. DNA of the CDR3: TGTGCCAGCAGCGTAGGGGGCGGGAGGGAAGAGACCCAGTACTTC. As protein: CASSVGGGREETQYF.